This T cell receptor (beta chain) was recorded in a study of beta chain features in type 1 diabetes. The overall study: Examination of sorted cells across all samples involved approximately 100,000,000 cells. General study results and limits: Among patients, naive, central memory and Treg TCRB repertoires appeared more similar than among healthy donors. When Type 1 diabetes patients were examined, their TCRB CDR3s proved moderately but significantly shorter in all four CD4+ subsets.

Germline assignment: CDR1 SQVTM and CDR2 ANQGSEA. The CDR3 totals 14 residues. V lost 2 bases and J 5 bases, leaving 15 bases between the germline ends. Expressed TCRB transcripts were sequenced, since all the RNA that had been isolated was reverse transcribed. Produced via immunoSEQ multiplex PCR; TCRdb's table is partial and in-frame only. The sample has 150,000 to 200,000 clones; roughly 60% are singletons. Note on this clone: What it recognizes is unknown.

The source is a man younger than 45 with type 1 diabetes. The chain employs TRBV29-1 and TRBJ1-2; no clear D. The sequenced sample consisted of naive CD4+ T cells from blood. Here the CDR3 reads CSVERPLGLYGYTF. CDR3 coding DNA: TGCAGCGTTGAAAGACCGTTAGGACTGTATGGCTACACCTTC.